The rows below give T cell receptor beta chains drawn from one sample of a study of T-cell reconstitution after alpha-beta-depleted transplantation in children. TCRdb re-called the PCR reads through MiXCR, storing one row per CDR3 protein. Of 490,000 or so distinct CDR3 sequences in the sample, roughly a tenth were seen once. The sequencing used PBMCs, collected before TCRalphabeta/CD19-depleted stem cell transplant. Every receptor here comes from a child aged 2-9 years with inherited bone marrow failure, due to receive a stem cell transplant. CDR3s include the opening cysteine and the closing phenylalanine or tryptophan. The order of the fields is V gene, J gene, clone size, D gene, CDR3 protein, CDR3 DNA. D genes are given only for firm matches. Some rows have no size entry. The others give once, few or many, or a class for an expanded clone.

v_gene: TRBV27; j_gene: TRBJ2-7; abundance: NA; d_gene: NA; CDR3aa: CASSLGFPSDEQYF; CDR3nt: TGTGCCAGCAGTTTAGGATTTCCTTCGGACGAGCAGTACTTC
v_gene: TRBV6-2/TRBV6-3; j_gene: TRBJ1-2; abundance: many; d_gene: TRBD1; CDR3aa: CASSYSRDRGHYGYTF; CDR3nt: TGTGCCAGCAGTTACTCCCGGGACAGGGGGCACTATGGCTACACCTTC
v_gene: TRBV30; j_gene: TRBJ2-4; abundance: few; d_gene: NA; CDR3aa: CAWSQDERIQYF; CDR3nt: TGTGCCTGGAGTCAGGACGAGAGGATTCAGTACTTC
v_gene: TRBV5-1; j_gene: TRBJ2-2; abundance: many; d_gene: NA; CDR3aa: CASSLGADTGELFF; CDR3nt: TGCGCCAGCAGCTTGGGGGCCGACACCGGGGAGCTGTTTTTT
v_gene: TRBV19; j_gene: TRBJ2-5; abundance: many; d_gene: TRBD1; CDR3aa: CASSTGQGEETQYF; CDR3nt: TGTGCCAGTAGTACCGGACAGGGAGAGGAGACCCAGTACTTC
v_gene: TRBV3-1; j_gene: TRBJ2-7; abundance: many; d_gene: NA; CDR3aa: CASSLEALSYEQYF; CDR3nt: TGTGCCAGCAGCCTGGAAGCGCTCTCCTACGAGCAGTACTTC
v_gene: TRBV29-1; j_gene: TRBJ1-2; abundance: many; d_gene: TRBD1; CDR3aa: CSVGGTAMGYTF; CDR3nt: TGCAGCGTGGGTGGGACAGCGATGGGCTACACCTTC
v_gene: TRBV4-3; j_gene: TRBJ2-7; abundance: NA; d_gene: NA; CDR3aa: CASSQVTGKPYEQYF; CDR3nt: TGCGCCAGCAGCCAAGTAACAGGGAAACCCTACGAGCAGTACTTC
v_gene: TRBV28; j_gene: TRBJ1-1; abundance: NA; d_gene: NA; CDR3aa: CASSLYPGMNTEAFF; CDR3nt: TGTGCCAGCAGTTTATACCCAGGTATGAACACTGAAGCTTTCTTT
v_gene: TRBV27; j_gene: TRBJ2-1; abundance: many; d_gene: NA; CDR3aa: CASSTPYNEQFF; CDR3nt: TGTGCCAGCAGTACTCCTTACAATGAGCAGTTCTTC
v_gene: TRBV29-1; j_gene: TRBJ2-5; abundance: few; d_gene: NA; CDR3aa: CSVGKGYQETQYF; CDR3nt: TGCAGCGTTGGGAAAGGCTACCAAGAGACCCAGTACTTC
v_gene: TRBV9; j_gene: TRBJ2-3; abundance: NA; d_gene: NA; CDR3aa: CASSDPPGGDSDTQYF; CDR3nt: TGTGCCAGCAGCGACCCCCCGGGGGGCGACTCAGATACGCAGTATTTT
v_gene: TRBV5-4; j_gene: TRBJ2-5; abundance: many; d_gene: TRBD1; CDR3aa: CASSHSDRGQETQYF; CDR3nt: TGTGCCAGCAGCCATAGTGACAGGGGCCAAGAGACCCAGTACTTC
v_gene: TRBV4-1; j_gene: TRBJ2-7; abundance: many; d_gene: NA; CDR3aa: CASSQRALASSYEQYF; CDR3nt: TGCGCCAGCAGCCAAAGAGCGCTTGCGAGCTCCTACGAGCAGTACTTC
v_gene: TRBV6-5; j_gene: TRBJ2-7; abundance: NA; d_gene: NA; CDR3aa: CASRWDPGIGRAYEQYF; CDR3nt: TGTGCCAGCAGGTGGGATCCAGGTATTGGGAGAGCTTACGAGCAGTACTTC
v_gene: TRBV20-1; j_gene: TRBJ1-2; abundance: many; d_gene: TRBD1; CDR3aa: CSAAFGTGIYGYTF; CDR3nt: TGCAGTGCCGCGTTCGGGACAGGCATTTATGGCTACACCTTC
v_gene: TRBV25-1; j_gene: TRBJ2-5; abundance: NA; d_gene: TRBD2; CDR3aa: CASSGTSGGIRVETQYF; CDR3nt: TGTGCCAGCAGTGGGACTAGCGGCGGGATCCGGGTAGAGACCCAGTACTTC
v_gene: TRBV7-9; j_gene: TRBJ2-7; abundance: many; d_gene: TRBD1; CDR3aa: CASSAGQEFSYEQYF; CDR3nt: TGTGCCAGCAGCGCCGGACAGGAGTTCTCCTACGAGCAGTACTTC
v_gene: TRBV6-1; j_gene: TRBJ2-7; abundance: many; d_gene: TRBD1; CDR3aa: CASRIGTAPWGYEQYF; CDR3nt: TGTGCCAGCAGAATCGGGACAGCCCCTTGGGGCTACGAGCAGTACTTC
v_gene: TRBV28; j_gene: TRBJ2-7; abundance: few; d_gene: TRBD2; CDR3aa: CASSLLAGGEPYEQYF; CDR3nt: TGTGCCAGCAGTTTGCTAGCGGGAGGGGAGCCCTACGAGCAGTACTTC
v_gene: TRBV20-1; j_gene: TRBJ1-5; abundance: many; d_gene: NA; CDR3aa: CSARGGGDNQPQHF; CDR3nt: TGCAGTGCTAGAGGTGGGGGGGACAATCAGCCCCAGCATTTT
v_gene: TRBV7-8; j_gene: TRBJ2-7; abundance: NA; d_gene: NA; CDR3aa: CASRLTPTYGEQYF; CDR3nt: TGTGCCAGCAGGTTGACTCCCACTTACGGGGAGCAGTACTTC